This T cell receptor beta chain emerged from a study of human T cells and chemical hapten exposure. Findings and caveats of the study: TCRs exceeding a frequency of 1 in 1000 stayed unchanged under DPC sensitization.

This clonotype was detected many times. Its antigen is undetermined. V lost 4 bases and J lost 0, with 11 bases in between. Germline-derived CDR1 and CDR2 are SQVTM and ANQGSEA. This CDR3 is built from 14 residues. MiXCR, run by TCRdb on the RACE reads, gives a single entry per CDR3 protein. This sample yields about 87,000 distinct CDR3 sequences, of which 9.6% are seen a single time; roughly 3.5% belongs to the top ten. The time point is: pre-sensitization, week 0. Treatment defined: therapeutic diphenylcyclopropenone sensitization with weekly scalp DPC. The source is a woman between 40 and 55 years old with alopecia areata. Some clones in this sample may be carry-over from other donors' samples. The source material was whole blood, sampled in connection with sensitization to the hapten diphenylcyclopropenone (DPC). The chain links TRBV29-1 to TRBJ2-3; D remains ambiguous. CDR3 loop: CSVASTYSTDTQYF. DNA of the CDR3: TGCAGCGTTGCTTCTACCTACAGCACAGATACGCAGTATTTT.